Listed here are 13 T cell receptor beta chains from one sample, sequenced in a study of neoadjuvant anti-PD-1 for oral cavity cancer. Profiled with immunoSEQ multiplex PCR; TCRdb holds only in-frame clones, not every one. The table shows approximately 13,000 clones, with around 80% occurring only once. The time point: after neoadjuvant nivolumab, at surgical resection. The sequenced sample was PBMCs, obtained after nivolumab (anti-PD-1) treatment. Source of these receptors: a person aged 40 to 85 with oral cavity squamous cell carcinoma.

The V and J genes are TRBV7-9 and TRBJ1-1; 8 bases map to TRBD1. Trimming took 11 bases from V and 10 from J; bases not matched to a gene: 15. Germline values: CDR1 SEHNR, CDR2 FQNEAQ (reference sequence). The CDR3 runs 13 residues. CDR3 loop: CAGRRGQGVGAFF. The CDR3 coding sequence is TGTGCCGGCCGTAGAGGACAGGGAGTAGGAGCTTTCTTT.

The rearrangement uses TRBV9 and TRBJ2-1; D might be TRBD1 (5 bases). The CDR3 totals 15 residues. The V and J ends lost 0 bases and 3 bases respectively, with 10 bases between them. Germline V gene sequence: CDR1 SGDLS, CDR2 YYNGEE. The CDR3 loop reads CASSVDLGDYNEQFF. In DNA form, the CDR3 reads TGTGCCAGCAGCGTAGATCTAGGGGACTACAATGAGCAGTTCTTC.

The CDR3 DNA follows: TGTGCCATCAGTGAAGCGGGGGGGGCCGTAGATGAGCAGTTCTTC. It specifies CAISEAGGAVDEQFF. The chain uses TRBV10-3 and TRBJ2-1; 10 positions agree with TRBD2. This CDR3 spans 15 amino acids. V shed 3 bases, J shed 8 bases, and the junction held 7 bases outside the gene matches. The germline gives CDR1 ENHRY, CDR2 SYGVKD.

V gene TRBV6-6 combines with J gene TRBJ2-7; D not resolved. The ends were cut back, 5 bases at V and 5 bases at J, with 13 bases in the middle. The germline V gene encodes CDR1 MNHNY and CDR2 SVGAGI (reference sequence). CDR3 length: 13 amino acids. The CDR3 spells CASSRTPQNEQYF. The CDR3 DNA is TGTGCCAGCAGTCGGACCCCTCAAAACGAGCAGTACTTC.

The rearrangement links TRBV2 to TRBJ1-6; tentative D call: TRBD1 (5 bases). This CDR3 region has 14 residues. With 0 bases removed from V and 16 bases from J, the gap between germline ends came to 16 bases. Germline-derived CDR1 and CDR2 are SNHLY and FYNNEI. CDR3 sequence: CASSEALLSRTLHF. The CDR3 nucleotides are TGTGCCAGCAGTGAAGCGCTTCTAAGCCGGACACTCCACTTT.

J is TRBJ2-6 and V is TRBV7-8, with D unclear. Trimming removed 1 base from V and 0 bases from J, with 19 bases in between. Looked up from germline, CDR1 is SGHVS and CDR2 is FQNEAQ. The CDR3 sequence is 20 residues long. The CDR3 region is CASSLGRPLQGLSGANVLTF. The CDR3 region has the DNA TGTGCCAGCAGCTTAGGACGACCTCTCCAAGGGCTCTCTGGGGCCAACGTCCTGACTTTC.

The chain recombines TRBV11-2 with TRBJ2-7, with D perhaps matching TRBD1 (5 bases). This CDR3 is 14 amino acids long. V lost 5 bases and J 2 bases, leaving 13 bases between the germline ends. The germline V gene has CDR1 SGHAT and CDR2 FQNNGV. This CDR3 is CASSLNRSPYEQYF. The CDR3 nucleotides read TGTGCCAGCAGCCTAAACAGGTCTCCCTACGAGCAGTACTTC.

The genes are TRBV19 and TRBJ1-2; a possible D gene is TRBD1 (5 bases). CDR1 and CDR2 (germline): LNHDA, SQIVND (reference sequence). V was cut by 6 bases and J by 4 bases, with 12 bases left in between. This CDR3 has 13 amino acids. Here the CDR3 DNA reads TGTGCCAGTAGGTTGAGACAGTCCTATGGCTACACCTTC. Protein: CASRLRQSYGYTF.

V is TRBV5-1 and J is TRBJ1-1; D ambiguous. Looked up from germline, CDR1 is SGHRS and CDR2 is YFSETQ. The CDR3 consists of 16 residues. The ends were cut back, 5 bases at V and 4 bases at J, with 21 bases in the middle. The CDR3: CASRQGAGETGTEAFF. The DNA of the CDR3 is TGCGCCAGCAGACAAGGAGCAGGAGAGACGGGCACTGAAGCTTTCTTT. The variable domain in full, with the rest retrieved from reference TRBV5-1 and TRBJ1-1, is KAGVTQTPRYLIKTRGQQVTLSCSPISGHRSVSWYQQTPGQGLQFLFEYFSETQRNKGNFPGRFSGRQFSNSRSEMNVSTLELGDSALYLCASRQGAGETGTEAFFGQGTRLTVV.

This clone has a single count. The chain recombines TRBV9 with TRBJ1-2, with TRBD1 matching over 7 bases. The germline CDR1 and CDR2 sequences are SGDLS and YYNGEE. Germline trimming cut 0 bases from V and 4 bases from J; bases unmatched to any gene: 6. This CDR3 has 15 residues. The CDR3 loop reads CASSVEPGGGYGYTF. The CDR3 DNA sequence: TGTGCCAGCAGCGTAGAGCCAGGGGGGGGCTATGGCTACACCTTC.

The rearrangement links TRBV25-1 to TRBJ2-1; D remains unclear. V was shortened by 7 bases and J by 0 bases, with 13 bases between the two germline ends. CDR1 and CDR2 from the germline V gene are MGHDK and SYGVNS. The CDR3 has 15 amino acids. The CDR3 protein is CASTEEEYSYNEQFF. The DNA for the CDR3 is TGTGCCAGCACCGAAGAAGAATACTCCTACAATGAGCAGTTCTTC.

This rearrangement joins TRBV2 to TRBJ2-7, with D possibly TRBD2 on 5 matching bases. The CDR3 totals 14 residues. V was pared by 3 bases and J by 2 bases, with 11 bases between. CDR1 is SNHLY, CDR2 FYNNEI, per germline. The DNA for the CDR3 is TGTGCCAGCAGTGATGGACTGGATACCTACGAGCAGTACTTC. It yields the protein CASSDGLDTYEQYF.

The chain is built from TRBV5-1 and TRBJ1-1; unclear D gene. V was shortened by 0 bases and J by 2 bases, with 8 bases between the two germline ends. Germline V gene data show CDR1 as SGHRS and CDR2 as YFSETQ. This CDR3 comprises 14 residues. The DNA for the CDR3 is TGCGCCAGCAGCTTGGTACAGTTAAACACTGAAGCTTTCTTT. Translating gives CASSLVQLNTEAFF.